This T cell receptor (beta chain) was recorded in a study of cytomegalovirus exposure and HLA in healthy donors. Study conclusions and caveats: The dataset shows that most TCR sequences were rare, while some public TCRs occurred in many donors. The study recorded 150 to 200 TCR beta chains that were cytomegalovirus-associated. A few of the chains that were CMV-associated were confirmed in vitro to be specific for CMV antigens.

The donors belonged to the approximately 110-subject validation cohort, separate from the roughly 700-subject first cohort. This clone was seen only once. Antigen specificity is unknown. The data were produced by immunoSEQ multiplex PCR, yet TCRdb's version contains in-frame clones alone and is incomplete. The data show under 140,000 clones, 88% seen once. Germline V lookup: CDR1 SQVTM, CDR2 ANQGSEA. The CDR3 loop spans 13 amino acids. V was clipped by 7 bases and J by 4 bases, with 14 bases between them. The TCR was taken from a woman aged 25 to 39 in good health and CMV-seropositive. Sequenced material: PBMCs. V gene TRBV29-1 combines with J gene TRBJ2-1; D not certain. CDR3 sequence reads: CSASVADYNEQFF. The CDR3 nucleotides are TGCAGCGCATCTGTTGCAGATTACAATGAGCAGTTCTTC.